One sample yielded the 3 T cell receptor beta chains listed below, sequenced in a study of cytomegalovirus exposure and HLA in healthy donors. PCR primers comprised 60 Vbeta and 13 Jbeta primers. Produced via immunoSEQ multiplex PCR; TCRdb's table is partial and in-frame only. Its table lists about 58,000 clones. Sequencing was done on a sample of PBMCs. These receptors were taken from a woman between 18 and 29 years old in good health and CMV-seronegative.

The rearrangement uses TRBV5-1 and TRBJ2-4, with TRBD2 identical over 10 bases. V was clipped by 0 bases and J by 8 bases; unmatched bases: 8. Germline lookup yields CDR1 SGHRS and CDR2 YFSETQ. CDR3 length: 16 residues. CDR3 in amino acids: CASSLGLSGGFDIQYF. DNA of the CDR3: TGCGCCAGCAGCTTGGGACTTAGCGGGGGGTTTGACATTCAGTACTTC.

This CDR3 reads CASSYERTGTGASDTQYF. Here the CDR3 DNA reads TGTGCCAGCAGCTATGAACGAACCGGGACAGGGGCGTCAGATACGCAGTATTTT. The chain uses TRBV4-2 and TRBJ2-3, with TRBD1 identical over 10 bases. In germline, CDR1 is LGHNA, CDR2 YNFKEQ. J lost 4 bases, V lost 5 bases, and 15 bases had no gene match. The CDR3 has 18 amino acids.

The chain combines TRBV9 with TRBJ2-7; D gene ambiguous. The CDR3 is 16 amino acids. Germline CDR1 is SGDLS and CDR2 is YYNGEE. Trimming removed 3 bases at V and 6 bases at J, with 22 bases between. DNA of the CDR3: TGTGCCAGCAGCGCCTACGAGGTGGTTCCAGACTTCGAGCAGTACTTC. Protein sequence: CASSAYEVVPDFEQYF.